Below are 20 T cell receptor beta chains sequenced from a single sample in a study of blood T cell repertoires in COVID-19. Sequencing used immunoSEQ multiplex PCR; TCRdb keeps in-frame clones, though not all of them. The top ten hold 0.7% of the sample, which has around 480,000 clones, 87% seen once. The material sequenced was PBMCs or T cells enriched from blood (not recorded which). The receptors were sampled from a young woman who had recovered from COVID-19.

V gene TRBV3-1 (or the pseudogene TRBV3-2) combines with J gene TRBJ1-2; 8 positions match TRBD1. The CDR3 consists of 17 residues. Germline CDR1 LGHDT, CDR2 YNNKEL (reference sequence). Unmatched junction bases numbered 17, after V lost 3 bases and J lost 8 bases. CDR3 DNA: TGTGCCAGCAGCCACTTACCCCCGGGACAGGCTTTTGACGGCTACACCTTC. This translates into CASSHLPPGQAFDGYTF.

This clone showed up just a few times. Sequence at one end of the junction differs from germline and may be a read error. The rearrangement links TRBV4-1 to TRBJ1-6, with D possibly TRBD1 on 5 matching bases. CDR1 is MGHRA, CDR2 YSYEKL, per germline. This CDR3 has 15 residues. DNA of the CDR3: TGCGCCAGCAGCCAAAAGGGGTCCTACAATTCACCCCTCCACTTT. It codes for CASSQKGSYNSPLHF.

The chain has TRBV7-9 and TRBJ1-6; TRBD1 aligns across 8 bases. Germline loops: CDR1 SEHNR, CDR2 FQNEAQ (reference sequence). Trimming took 4 bases from V and 7 from J; bases not matched to a gene: 9. This CDR3 has 16 residues. The CDR3 spells CASSSTDRGPNSPLHF. The CDR3 DNA reads TGTGCCAGCAGCTCAACAGACAGGGGCCCCAATTCACCCCTCCACTTT.

This chain connects TRBV3-1 (or the pseudogene TRBV3-2) to TRBJ1-2, with a tentative D call TRBD1 (6 bases). This CDR3 has 13 residues. Germline loops: CDR1 LGHDT, CDR2 YNNKEL (reference sequence). V was cut by 3 bases and J by 7 bases, with 12 bases left in between. This chain's CDR3 is CASSHAGESGYTF. As DNA, the CDR3 is TGTGCCAGCAGCCATGCAGGGGAAAGTGGCTACACCTTC.

This clone is a singleton in its sample. The V gene is TRBV5-1, the J gene TRBJ2-1; TRBD1 aligns across 9 bases. The CDR3 is 15 residues long. Germline assignment: CDR1 SGHRS and CDR2 YFSETQ. V lost 0 bases to trimming and J lost 8 bases; unmatched junction nucleotides: 6. The CDR3 spells CASSLVGTGGDEQFF. CDR3 in DNA: TGCGCCAGCAGCTTGGTAGGCACAGGGGGCGATGAGCAGTTCTTC.

This clone was seen only a few times. V is TRBV4-1 and J is TRBJ1-4; maybe TRBD1 (6 bases). The V end was cut by 0 bases, the J end by 5 bases, with 22 bases between. The germline CDR1 and CDR2 sequences are MGHRA and YSYEKL. This CDR3 has 19 amino acids. The CDR3 DNA sequence: TGCGCCAGCAGCCAAGATTTAAAATCTCGAGGAACAGGGAATGAAAAACTGTTTTTT. Its protein is CASSQDLKSRGTGNEKLFF.

This sequence joins TRBV5-4 and TRBJ2-5; the match to TRBD1 covers 7 bases. From germline, CDR1 is SGHNT and CDR2 YYREEE (reference sequence). With V trimmed by 4 bases and J by 2 bases, 11 bases remained unmatched. This CDR3 contains 16 residues. In nucleotides, the CDR3 is TGTGCCAGCAGCCTGGGACAGAACCTCAGGCAAGAGACCCAGTACTTC. This sequence encodes CASSLGQNLRQETQYF.

The rearrangement joins TRBV2 to TRBJ1-5; tentatively, D is TRBD1 (6 bases). This CDR3 has 16 residues. Germline loops: CDR1 SNHLY, CDR2 FYNNEI. V was trimmed by 0 bases and J by 3 bases, leaving 12 bases between them. CDR3 sequence reads: CASSEALQGYNQPQHF. As DNA, the CDR3 is TGTGCCAGCAGTGAAGCGCTTCAGGGGTACAATCAGCCCCAGCATTTT. The variable domain in full, completed from reference TRBV2 and TRBJ1-5, reads EPEVTQTPSHQVTQMGQEVILRCVPISNHLYFYWYRQILGQKVEFLVSFYNNEISEKSEIFDDQFSVERPDGSNFTLKIRSTKLEDSAMYFCASSEALQGYNQPQHFGDGTRLSIL.

CDR3 protein: CASSLGSEGDQFF. In nucleotides, the CDR3 is TGTGCCAGCAGCTTAGGGTCTGAGGGAGATCAGTTCTTC. This chain joins TRBV11-2 and TRBJ2-1; D is perhaps TRBD2 (5 bases). V shed 1 base and J shed 13 bases, with 14 bases lying between them. The CDR3 has 13 amino acids. CDR1 and CDR2 from the germline V gene are SGHAT and FQNNGV. The full variable domain, its missing parts supplied by reference TRBV11-2 and TRBJ2-1, is EAGVAQSPRYKIIEKRQSVAFWCNPISGHATLYWYQQILGQGPKLLIQFQNNGVVDDSQLPKDRFSAERLKGVDSTLKIQPAKLEDSAVYLCASSLGSEGDQFFGPGTRLTVL.

V and J are TRBV7-9 and TRBJ1-4; 10 bases line up with TRBD1. The CDR3 loop spans 14 amino acids. CDR1 is SEHNR and CDR2 is FQNEAQ in the germline V gene (reference sequence). Trimming took 6 bases from V and 8 from J; bases not matched to a gene: 6. In DNA form, the CDR3 reads TGTGCCAGCAGAACGGACAGGGGGGACGAAAAACTGTTTTTT. This gives the protein CASRTDRGDEKLFF.

The CDR3 region has the DNA TGTGCCACCAGCGTACGGGGTCTGGGCACTGAAGCTTTCTTT. Protein product: CATSVRGLGTEAFF. The chain uses TRBV15 and TRBJ1-1; D remains unclear. V was shortened by 5 bases and J by 4 bases, with 14 bases between the two germline ends. Germline-derived CDR1 and CDR2 are LNHNV and YYDKDF (reference sequence). The CDR3 runs 14 residues.

The V and J genes are TRBV10-3 and TRBJ1-1, with D tentatively TRBD1 (5 bases). Deletions cut 11 bases from V and 4 bases from J, with 20 bases between. The CDR3 is 14 residues long. CDR1 ENHRY and CDR2 SYGVKD come from the germline V gene. DNA for the CDR3: TGTGCCGTAAGCCGCCCAGGGTGGGGCACTGAAGCTTTCTTT. This translates into CAVSRPGWGTEAFF.

This chain joins TRBV30 and TRBJ1-1, with TRBD1 matching 9 bases. CDR3 length: 14 residues. V was pared by 6 bases and J by 5 bases, with 10 bases of the junction left unmatched. Germline loops: CDR1 GTSNPN, CDR2 SVGIG (reference sequence). The CDR3, as DNA: TGTGCCTGTAGACGACAGGGGGTAAGGACTGAAGCTTTCTTT. This codes for CACRRQGVRTEAFF. The whole variable domain, filled in from reference TRBV30 and TRBJ1-1, reads SQTIHQWPATLVQPVGSPLSLECTVEGTSNPNLYWYRQAAGRGLQLLFYSVGIGQISSEVPQNLSASRPQDRQFILSSKKLLLSDSGFYLCACRRQGVRTEAFFGQGTRLTVV.

The gene calls are TRBV19 and TRBJ2-6, with D possibly matching TRBD1 (6 bases). Trimming cost V 2 bases and J 3 bases, with 23 bases left between them. The CDR3 spans 20 residues. Per germline, CDR1 LNHDA and CDR2 SQIVND (reference sequence). This chain's CDR3 is CASSIPDSSAISRGANVLTF. The CDR3 DNA sequence: TGTGCCAGTAGTATACCGGACAGTTCGGCAATCTCACGTGGGGCCAACGTCCTGACTTTC.

This clone is a singleton in its sample. The chain joins TRBV9 to TRBJ1-3; tentative D call: TRBD1 (6 bases). CDR1 SGDLS and CDR2 YYNGEE come from the germline V gene. V gave up 3 bases and J gave up 1 base, with 14 bases separating them. The CDR3 spans 16 residues. The CDR3 DNA reads as TGTGCCAGCAGCGGGGCCCTCAGGGGTTCTGGAAACACCATATATTTT. Translating it yields CASSGALRGSGNTIYF. Together with reference TRBV9 and TRBJ1-3, the CDR3 gives the full variable domain: DSGVTQTPKHLITATGQRVTLRCSPRSGDLSVYWYQQSLDQGLQFLIQYYNGEERAKGNILERFSAQQFPDLHSELNLSSLELGDSALYFCASSGALRGSGNTIYFGEGSWLTVV.

This chain connects TRBV6-5 to TRBJ2-2; 10 nucleotides align to TRBD1. The germline V gene encodes CDR1 MNHEY and CDR2 SVGAGI. This CDR3 is 15 amino acids long. V was clipped by 11 bases and J by 5 bases; unmatched bases: 11. The CDR3, as DNA: TGTGCCGCCGGGACAGGGGCTGGGGGAACCGGGGAGCTGTTTTTT. Translated: CAAGTGAGGTGELFF.

The chain employs TRBV5-5 and TRBJ2-2, with 7 bases aligning to TRBD2. After removal of 1 base from V and 2 bases from J, the junction contained 2 bases not matched to a gene. Germline V CDR1 and CDR2: SGHKS, YYEKEE (reference sequence). The CDR3 is 15 residues long. The CDR3 DNA reads TGTGCCAGCAGCTTGTCGACTAGCAACACCGGGGAGCTGTTTTTT. Translating it yields CASSLSTSNTGELFF.

The chain couples TRBV7-9 to TRBJ1-1; no definite D call. This CDR3 region has 12 residues. Germline loops: CDR1 SEHNR, CDR2 FQNEAQ (reference sequence). The germline V and J ends were trimmed by 2 bases and 7 bases, with 8 bases remaining between them. In nucleotides, the CDR3 is TGTGCCAGCAGCTTAAGCGGAATTGAAGCTTTCTTT. This encodes CASSLSGIEAFF.

V and J are TRBV5-1 and TRBJ2-3, with 12 positions matching TRBD2. The CDR3 totals 19 residues. V gave up 9 bases and J gave up 0 bases; unmatched junction bases: 17. Per germline, CDR1 SGHRS and CDR2 YFSETQ. CDR3 DNA sequence: TGCGCCACCCGTAGGGTACCTAGCGGGGGGGCTGCTAGCACAGATACGCAGTATTTT. Encoded protein: CATRRVPSGGAASTDTQYF.

V gene TRBV6-5 combines with J gene TRBJ1-2, with D tentatively TRBD1 (5 bases). Germline CDR1 and CDR2: MNHEY and SVGAGI. Between the trimmed V and J ends, which lost 7 bases and 4 bases, there was a span of 16 bases. This CDR3 spans 14 amino acids. This CDR3 reads CASTEREGLYGYTF. The DNA of the CDR3 is TGTGCCAGCACCGAAAGGGAGGGACTCTATGGCTACACCTTC.